The 7 T cell receptor beta chains below come from one sample, sequenced in a study of blood T cells in healthy people across ages. A second PCR of roughly 7 to 11 cycles used a sample-barcoded 5' primer and a J-beta primer mix. TCRdb called the 5' RACE reads again in MiXCR, with one record for every CDR3 protein. The table shows around 520,000 distinct CDR3 sequences, with about 29% occurring only once. These data are also associated with another study on T cells of mothers and their children.

Sequencing used blood. The receptors here all came from a boy aged 2 to 10 in good health.

The chain has TRBV19 and TRBJ2-1, with TRBD2 matching 10 bases. The CDR3 is 16 residues long. Per germline, CDR1 LNHDA and CDR2 SQIVND (reference sequence). The V segment lost 3 bases and the J segment 4 bases; nucleotides outside the gene matches: 6. The CDR3 region is CASSIGKRGGYNEQFF. In DNA form, the CDR3 reads TGTGCCAGTAGTATTGGAAAGCGGGGGGGGTACAATGAGCAGTTCTTC.

This clonotype was counted a few times. The V and J genes are TRBV7-6 and TRBJ2-7; no clear D. CDR1 is SGHVS, CDR2 FNYEAQ, per germline. The CDR3 has 16 residues. The V and J ends lost 1 base and 5 bases respectively, with 18 bases between them. The CDR3 region has the DNA TGTGCCAGCAGCTTAGGAAGGGCCCGCTCGTCCCACGAGCAGTACTTC. Protein product: CASSLGRARSSHEQYF.

The chain is built from TRBV11-3 and TRBJ2-4, with a weak D call TRBD2 (6 bases). The V gene lost 6 bases and the J gene lost 6 bases, with 9 bases spanning the gap. The CDR3 consists of 12 residues. Germline V gene sequence: CDR1 SGHNT, CDR2 YENEEA. This CDR3 is CASSPGGNIQYF. CDR3 in DNA: TGTGCCAGCAGTCCCGGGGGAAACATTCAGTACTTC.

This clonotype was observed a few times. This rearrangement joins TRBV6-5 to TRBJ2-7, with unresolved D. Germline V gene sequence: CDR1 MNHEY, CDR2 SVGAGI. This CDR3 comprises 13 residues. With 0 bases removed from V and 6 bases from J, the gap between germline ends came to 9 bases. CDR3 coding DNA: TGTGCCAGCAGTTACTCTCGGATAGGCGAGCAGTACTTC. This codes for CASSYSRIGEQYF.

The CDR3 nucleotides read TGCAGTGCTACCCCCTATAGCGCGAACACCGGGGAGCTGTTTTTT. Amino acid sequence: CSATPYSANTGELFF. The V call is TRBV20-1, the J call TRBJ2-2; D might be TRBD2 (5 bases). The V and J ends lost 4 bases and 0 bases respectively, with 12 bases between them. This CDR3 spans 15 amino acids. CDR1 and CDR2 (germline): DFQATT, SNEGSKA (reference sequence).

This clonotype was recorded at least ten times. The V gene is TRBV28, the J gene TRBJ2-5; D gene unclear. Trimming left V 3 bases short and J 5 bases short, with 16 bases between. This CDR3 contains 15 residues. The germline CDR1 and CDR2 sequences are MDHEN and SYDVKM. The CDR3 here is CASSFSRAAGETQYF. The CDR3 region has the DNA TGTGCCAGCAGTTTCTCCCGGGCGGCCGGGGAGACCCAGTACTTC. The whole variable domain, filled in from reference TRBV28 and TRBJ2-5, reads DVKVTQSSRYLVKRTGEKVFLECVQDMDHENMFWYRQDPGLGLRLIYFSYDVKMKEKGDIPEGYSVSREKKERFSLILESASTNQTSMYLCASSFSRAAGETQYFGPGTRLLVL.

The rearrangement uses TRBV20-1 and TRBJ2-7; 12 bases line up with TRBD2. Germline V gene lookup returns CDR1 DFQATT and CDR2 SNEGSKA (reference sequence). V trimming: 3 bases; J trimming: 4 bases; junction bases outside the gene matches: 13. The length of the CDR3 is 17 residues. As DNA, the CDR3 is TGCAGTGCTAGGGGGGACTTCACTAGCGGGGGGTGGTACGAGCAGTACTTC. The encoded protein is CSARGDFTSGGWYEQYF.